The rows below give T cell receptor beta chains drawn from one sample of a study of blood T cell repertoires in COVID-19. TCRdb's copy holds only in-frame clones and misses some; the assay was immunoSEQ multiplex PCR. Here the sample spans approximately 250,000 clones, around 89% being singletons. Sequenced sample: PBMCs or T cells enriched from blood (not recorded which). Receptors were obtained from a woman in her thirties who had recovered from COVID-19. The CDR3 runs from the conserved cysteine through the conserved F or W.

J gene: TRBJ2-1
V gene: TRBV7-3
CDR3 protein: CASSLDELRRIRGEQFF

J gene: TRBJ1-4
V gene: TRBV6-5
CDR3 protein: CASTSGTGPKKLFF

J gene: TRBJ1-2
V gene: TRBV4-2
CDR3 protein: CASSRKMDVRGDVRGYTF

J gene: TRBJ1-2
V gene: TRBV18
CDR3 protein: CASSPAGQGSDGYTF

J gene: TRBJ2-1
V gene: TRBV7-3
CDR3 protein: CASSRGGRAADEQFF

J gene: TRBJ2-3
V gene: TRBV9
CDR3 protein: CASSVRQGAADTQYF

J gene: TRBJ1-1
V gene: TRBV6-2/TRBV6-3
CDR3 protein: CASSYSRDTEAFF

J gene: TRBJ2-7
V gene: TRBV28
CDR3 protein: CASKGGREYEQYF

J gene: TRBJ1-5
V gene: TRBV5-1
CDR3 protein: CASSLVGARNQPQHF

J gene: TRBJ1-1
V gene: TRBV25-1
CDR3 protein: CASSGGQGRDTEAFF

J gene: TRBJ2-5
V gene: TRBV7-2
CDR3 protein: CASSLVPGSVVDQETQYF

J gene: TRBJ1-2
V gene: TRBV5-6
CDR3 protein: CASSLTDGYTF

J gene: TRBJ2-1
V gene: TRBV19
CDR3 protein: CASSTTGTRLGNEQFF

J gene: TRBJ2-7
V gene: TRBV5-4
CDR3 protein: CASSLDDLSGEQYF

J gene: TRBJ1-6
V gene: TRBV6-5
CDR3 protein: CASSSATGSNSPLHF

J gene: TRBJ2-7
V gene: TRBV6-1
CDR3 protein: CASSEARGGEQYF

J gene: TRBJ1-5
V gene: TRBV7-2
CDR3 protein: CASSGAGQSNQPQHF

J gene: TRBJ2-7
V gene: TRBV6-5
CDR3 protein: CASSYSRDFYEQYF

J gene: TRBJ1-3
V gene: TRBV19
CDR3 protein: CASRHSRNAGNTIYF

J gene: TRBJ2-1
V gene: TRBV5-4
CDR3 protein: CASSLRGGTVREQFF

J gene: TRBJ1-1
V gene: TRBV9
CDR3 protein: CASSVVGQGSTEAFF

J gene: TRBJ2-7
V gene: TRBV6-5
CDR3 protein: CASRSEGLGYEQYF